The source of this TCR beta chain is a study of a mutant IDH1 vaccine in newly diagnosed glioma. The study's findings and limits: Pseudoprogression seemingly bore no relation to changes in top peripheral T cell clonotypes.

Details on this clone: Its antigen is not identified.

Data came from immunoSEQ multiplex PCR; TCRdb stores just in-frame clones and leaves some out. The profile shows about 88,000 clones, about four fifths of them singletons. Time point noted: baseline, week 1 (first vaccination visit). The sample's treatment: pre-vaccination baseline after standard-of-care therapy. The source was PBMCs, collected from a glioma patient treated with radiotherapy, temozolomide or both. The sequence was obtained from a middle-aged man with glioma. Some clones in this sample may be carry-over from other donors' samples.

This CDR3 reads CASSYSRGPYNEQFF. Here the CDR3 DNA reads TGTGCCAGCAGTTACTCGAGAGGCCCTTACAATGAGCAGTTCTTC. V usage is TRBV6-5 and J usage is TRBJ2-1; D gene ambiguous. The V end was cut by 0 bases, the J end by 4 bases, with 10 bases between. This CDR3 is built from 15 residues. Per the germline V gene, CDR1 is MNHEY and CDR2 is SVGAGI.